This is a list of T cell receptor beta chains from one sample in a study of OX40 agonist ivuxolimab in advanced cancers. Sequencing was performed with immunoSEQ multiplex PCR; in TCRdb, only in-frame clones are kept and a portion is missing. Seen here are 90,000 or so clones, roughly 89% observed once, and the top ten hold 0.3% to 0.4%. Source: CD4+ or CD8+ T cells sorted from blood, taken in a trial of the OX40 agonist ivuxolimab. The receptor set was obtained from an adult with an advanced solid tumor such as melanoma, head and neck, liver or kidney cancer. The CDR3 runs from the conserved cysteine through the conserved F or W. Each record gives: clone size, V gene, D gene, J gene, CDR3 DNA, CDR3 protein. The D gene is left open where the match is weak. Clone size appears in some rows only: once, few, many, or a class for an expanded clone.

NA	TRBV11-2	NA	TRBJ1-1	TGTGCCAGCAGCCCAAGGGGGTTGGGCACTGAAGCTTTCTTT	CASSPRGLGTEAFF
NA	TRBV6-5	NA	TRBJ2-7	TGTGCCAGCAGCCGAGCGGGCGCGTACGAGCAGTACTTC	CASSRAGAYEQYF
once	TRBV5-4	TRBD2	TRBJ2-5	TGTGCCAGCAGCTTGATGAGCGGGGGGAGGGTGGAGACCCAGTACTTC	CASSLMSGGRVETQYF
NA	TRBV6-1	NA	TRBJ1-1	TGTGCCAGCAGTGAATCACAGGAGCGCACTGAAGCTTTCTTT	CASSESQERTEAFF
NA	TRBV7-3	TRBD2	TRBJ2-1	TGTGCCAGCAGCCCCCATCAGACTAGCGGGAGAACGCATGAGCAGTTCTTC	CASSPHQTSGRTHEQFF
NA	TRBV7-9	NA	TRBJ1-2	TGTGCCAGCAGCTTAAACTATGGCTACACCTTC	CASSLNYGYTF
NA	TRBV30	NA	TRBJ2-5	TGTGCCTGGAGTGCTGGAAGAGAGACCCAGTACTTC	CAWSAGRETQYF
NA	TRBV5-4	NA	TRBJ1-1	TGTGCCAGCAGCCCGGGAGTTGACAGAGCAAAGAACACTGAAGCTTTCTTT	CASSPGVDRAKNTEAFF
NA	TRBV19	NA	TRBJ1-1	TGTGCCAGTACTACGGCCTCGGTGAACACTGAAGCTTTCTTT	CASTTASVNTEAFF
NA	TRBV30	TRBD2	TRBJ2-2	TGTGCCTGGCTCGCTAGCGGGAGGGTAATCACCGGGGAGCTGTTTTTT	CAWLASGRVITGELFF
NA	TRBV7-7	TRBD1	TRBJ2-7	TGTGCTAGCAGCTTAGGGGACAGTAACTCCTACGAGCAGTACTTC	CASSLGDSNSYEQYF
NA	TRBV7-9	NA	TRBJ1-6	TGTGCCAGCAGCCCCGGAGGTCAGTCCTCCTATAATTCACCCCTCCACTTT	CASSPGGQSSYNSPLHF
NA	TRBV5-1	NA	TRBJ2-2	TGCGCCAGCAGCCCGGCAACCGCTGACGCCGGGGAGCTGTTTTTT	CASSPATADAGELFF
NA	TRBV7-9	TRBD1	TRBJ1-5	TGTGCCAGCAGCCCCTTGGGTGACAGGGACGGCCAGCCCCAGCATTTT	CASSPLGDRDGQPQHF
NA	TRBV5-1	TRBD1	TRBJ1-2	TGCGCCAGCAGCCCAGGGACAGGACTTACTAACTATGGCTACACCTTC	CASSPGTGLTNYGYTF
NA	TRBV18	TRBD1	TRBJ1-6	TGTGCCAGCTCACTTGGACAGGTTGATTCACCCCTCCACTTT	CASSLGQVDSPLHF
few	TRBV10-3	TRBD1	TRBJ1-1	TGTGCCATCAGTGAGTCCCGTCCCGGGACAGGGGTTGAAGCTTTCTTT	CAISESRPGTGVEAFF
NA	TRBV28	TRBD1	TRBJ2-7	TGTGCCAGCAGTTTGGGGACAGGGACCTACGAGCAGTACTTC	CASSLGTGTYEQYF
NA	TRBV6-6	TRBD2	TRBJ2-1	TGTGCCAGCAGTCCAGGGGATAGCGGGAGGGGAGATGAGCAGTTCTTC	CASSPGDSGRGDEQFF
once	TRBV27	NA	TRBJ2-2	TGTGCCAGCAACGGGGGCCGGACCGGGGAGCTGTTTTTT	CASNGGRTGELFF
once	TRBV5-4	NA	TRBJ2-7	TGTGCCAGCAGCTCAGAGCTGACAGGAAACCCCGAGCAGTACTTC	CASSSELTGNPEQYF
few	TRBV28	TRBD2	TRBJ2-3	TGTGCCATCTTCTCCGGGGGGCGGGAGGAAAATACGCAGTATTTT	CAIFSGGREENTQYF
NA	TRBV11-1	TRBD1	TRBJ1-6	TGTGCCAGCAGCTTAGAAGGGGGCGCTTCACCCCTCCACTTT	CASSLEGGASPLHF
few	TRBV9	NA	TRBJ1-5	TGTGCCAGCAGCGTTTCAGTTGCCAATCAGCCCCAGCATTTT	CASSVSVANQPQHF